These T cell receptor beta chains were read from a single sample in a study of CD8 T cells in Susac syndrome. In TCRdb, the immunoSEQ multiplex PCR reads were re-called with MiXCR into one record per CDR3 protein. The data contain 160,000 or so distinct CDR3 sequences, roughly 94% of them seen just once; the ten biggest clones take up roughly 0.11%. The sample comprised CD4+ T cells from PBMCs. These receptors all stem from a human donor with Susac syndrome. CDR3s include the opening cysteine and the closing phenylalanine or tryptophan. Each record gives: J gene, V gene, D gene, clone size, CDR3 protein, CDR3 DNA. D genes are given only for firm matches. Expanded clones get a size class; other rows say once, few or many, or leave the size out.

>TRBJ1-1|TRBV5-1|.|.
CASSVSRDLNTEAFF
TGCGCCAGCAGCGTCTCGAGGGATTTGAACACTGAAGCTTTCTTT
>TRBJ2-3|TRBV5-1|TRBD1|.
CASSVGTGSLTDTQYF
TGCGCCAGCAGCGTGGGGACAGGGAGCCTCACAGATACGCAGTATTTT
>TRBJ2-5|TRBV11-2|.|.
CASSPQTVAETQYF
TGTGCCAGCAGCCCCCAAACCGTAGCGGAGACCCAGTACTTC
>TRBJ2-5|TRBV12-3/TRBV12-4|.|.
CASSYAGSTTQYF
TGTGCCAGCAGTTATGCAGGGTCCACGACCCAGTACTTC
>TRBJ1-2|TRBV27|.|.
CASSFPRGYGYTF
TGTGCCAGCAGTTTTCCCAGGGGCTATGGCTACACCTTC
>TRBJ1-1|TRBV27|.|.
CASSYLENTEAFF
TGTGCCAGCAGTTATCTGGAGAACACTGAAGCTTTCTTT
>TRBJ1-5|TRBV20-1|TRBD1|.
CSATRGAPGNQPQHF
TGCAGTGCTACCAGGGGGGCGCCTGGCAATCAGCCCCAGCATTTT
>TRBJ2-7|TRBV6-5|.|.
CASSYPGTKQYF
TGTGCCAGCAGTTACCCCGGGACCAAGCAGTACTTC
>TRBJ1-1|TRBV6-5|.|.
CASSYRQPNTEAFF
TGTGCCAGCAGCTATCGACAGCCGAACACTGAAGCTTTCTTT
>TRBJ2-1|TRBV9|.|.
CASSVGAGHFSNEQFF
TGTGCCAGCAGCGTAGGGGCAGGGCATTTCAGCAATGAGCAGTTCTTC
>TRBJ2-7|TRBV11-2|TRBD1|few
CASSSSGQEAYEQYF
TGTGCCAGCAGCTCCTCCGGACAGGAGGCCTACGAGCAGTACTTC
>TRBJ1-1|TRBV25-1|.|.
CASSGEGMNTEAFF
TGTGCCAGCAGTGGCGAGGGGATGAACACTGAAGCTTTCTTT
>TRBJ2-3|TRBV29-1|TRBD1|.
CSVGTGGTDTQYF
TGCAGCGTTGGAACAGGGGGCACAGATACGCAGTATTTT
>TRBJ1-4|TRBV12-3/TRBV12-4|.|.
CASSSDSLSNEKLFF
TGTGCCAGCAGTTCGGACAGCTTATCGAATGAAAAACTGTTTTTT
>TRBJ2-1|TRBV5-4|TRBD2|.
CASRSAGPDYNEQFF
TGTGCCAGCAGGTCAGCGGGGCCAGATTACAATGAGCAGTTCTTC
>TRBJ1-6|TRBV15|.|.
CATSRRPDRDNSPLHF
TGTGCCACCAGCAGAAGACCGGACAGAGATAATTCACCCCTCCACTTT
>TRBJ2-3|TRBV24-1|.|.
CATSAGTGFTDTQYF
TGTGCCACCAGTGCCGGAACGGGATTCACAGATACGCAGTATTTT
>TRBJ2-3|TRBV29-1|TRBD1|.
CSVEGGTGFGTDTQYF
TGCAGCGTTGAAGGAGGGACAGGGTTTGGCACAGATACGCAGTATTTT
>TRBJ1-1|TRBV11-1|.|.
CASSLARGPAGTEAFF
TGTGCCAGCAGCTTGGCCCGCGGTCCTGCCGGCACTGAAGCTTTCTTT
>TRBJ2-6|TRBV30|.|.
CACSRDRAPGANVLTF
TGTGCCTGCAGCCGGGACCGGGCGCCTGGGGCCAACGTCCTGACTTTC
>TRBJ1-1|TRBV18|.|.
CASSPQRGDGTEAFF
TGTGCCAGCTCACCCCAACGGGGGGATGGAACTGAAGCTTTCTTT
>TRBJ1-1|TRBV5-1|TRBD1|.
CASSWTGMNTEAFF
TGCGCCAGCAGTTGGACAGGGATGAACACTGAAGCTTTCTTT
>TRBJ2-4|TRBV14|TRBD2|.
CASSHGTTKNIQYF
TGTGCCAGCAGCCACGGGACTACCAAAAACATTCAGTACTTC
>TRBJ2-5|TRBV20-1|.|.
CSATGPVQETQYF
TGCAGTGCTACTGGCCCGGTACAAGAGACCCAGTACTTC